This TCR beta chain stems from a study of blood T cell repertoires in COVID-19. Sequencing used immunoSEQ multiplex PCR; TCRdb keeps in-frame clones, though not all of them. The table lists 170,000 or so clones, more than 75% of them singletons. The germline CDR1 and CDR2 sequences are MNHEY and SVGAGI. V gave up 2 bases and J gave up 5 bases; unmatched junction bases: 9. This CDR3 spans 16 amino acids. The gene calls are TRBV6-5 and TRBJ2-5; 9 nucleotides agree with TRBD1. The receptor was isolated from a man aged 55 to 69 with COVID-19, enrolled during active disease. The specimen sequenced was peripheral blood. This CDR3 reads CASSYTGTGNSETQYF. CDR3 nucleotides: TGTGCCAGCAGTTACACCGGGACAGGGAATTCTGAGACCCAGTACTTC.